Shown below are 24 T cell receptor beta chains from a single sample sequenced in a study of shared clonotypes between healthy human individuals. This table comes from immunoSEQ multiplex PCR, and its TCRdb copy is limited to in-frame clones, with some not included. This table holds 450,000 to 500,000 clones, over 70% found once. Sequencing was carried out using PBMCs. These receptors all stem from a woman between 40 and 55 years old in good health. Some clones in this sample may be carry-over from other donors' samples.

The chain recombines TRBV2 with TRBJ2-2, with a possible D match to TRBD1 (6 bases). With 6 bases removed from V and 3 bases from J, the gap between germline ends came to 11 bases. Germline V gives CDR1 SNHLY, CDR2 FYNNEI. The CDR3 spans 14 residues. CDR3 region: CASRRDTDTGELFF. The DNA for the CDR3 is TGTGCCAGCAGAAGGGACACCGACACCGGGGAGCTGTTTTTT. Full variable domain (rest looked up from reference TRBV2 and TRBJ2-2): EPEVTQTPSHQVTQMGQEVILRCVPISNHLYFYWYRQILGQKVEFLVSFYNNEISEKSEIFDDQFSVERPDGSNFTLKIRSTKLEDSAMYFCASRRDTDTGELFFGEGSRLTVL.

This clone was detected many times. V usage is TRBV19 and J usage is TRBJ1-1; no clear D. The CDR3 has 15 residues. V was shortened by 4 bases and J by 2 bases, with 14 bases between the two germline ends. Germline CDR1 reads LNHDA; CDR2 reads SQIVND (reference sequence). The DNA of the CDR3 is TGTGCCAGTAGTAAAGCCCCAGCCGGTAACACTGAAGCTTTCTTT. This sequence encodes CASSKAPAGNTEAFF.

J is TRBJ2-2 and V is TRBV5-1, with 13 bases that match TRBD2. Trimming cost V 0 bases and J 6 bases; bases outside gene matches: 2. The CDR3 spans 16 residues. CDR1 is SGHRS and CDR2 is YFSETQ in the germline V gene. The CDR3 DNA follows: TGCGCCAGCAGCTTGGGGGGACTAGCGGGATCCGGGGAGCTGTTTTTT. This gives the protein CASSLGGLAGSGELFF.

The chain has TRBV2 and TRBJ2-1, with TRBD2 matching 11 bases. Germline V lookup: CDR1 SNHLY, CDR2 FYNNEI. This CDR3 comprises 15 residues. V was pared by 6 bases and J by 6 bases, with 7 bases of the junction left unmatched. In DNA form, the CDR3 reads TGTGCCAGCAGCCAACTAGCGGGAGAAGTCAATGAGCAGTTCTTC. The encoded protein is CASSQLAGEVNEQFF.

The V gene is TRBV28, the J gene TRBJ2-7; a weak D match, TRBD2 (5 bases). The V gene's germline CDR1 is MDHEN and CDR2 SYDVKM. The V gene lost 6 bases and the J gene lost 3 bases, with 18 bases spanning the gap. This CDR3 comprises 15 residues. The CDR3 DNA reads TGTGCCAGCAGCCAGGACTCCCCCGCCCGCTACGAGCAGTACTTC. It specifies CASSQDSPARYEQYF.

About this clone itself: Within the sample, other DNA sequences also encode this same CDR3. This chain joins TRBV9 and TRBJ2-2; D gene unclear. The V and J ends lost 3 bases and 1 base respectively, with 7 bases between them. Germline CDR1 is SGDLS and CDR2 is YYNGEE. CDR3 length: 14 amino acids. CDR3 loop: CASSAVLNTGELFF. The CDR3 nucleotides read TGTGCCAGCAGCGCGGTGCTGAACACCGGGGAGCTGTTTTTT.

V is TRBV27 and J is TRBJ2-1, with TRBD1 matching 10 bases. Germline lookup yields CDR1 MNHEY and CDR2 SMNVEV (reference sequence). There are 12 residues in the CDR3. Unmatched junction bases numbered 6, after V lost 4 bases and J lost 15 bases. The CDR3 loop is CASSSGQGGRFF. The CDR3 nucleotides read TGTGCCAGCAGTTCCGGACAGGGGGGTCGGTTCTTC.

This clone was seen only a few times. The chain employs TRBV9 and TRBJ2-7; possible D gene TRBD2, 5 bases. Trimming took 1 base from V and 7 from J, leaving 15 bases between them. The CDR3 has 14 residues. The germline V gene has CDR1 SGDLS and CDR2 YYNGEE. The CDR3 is CASSVSGGSGEQYF. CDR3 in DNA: TGTGCCAGCAGCGTATCAGGCGGGTCGGGGGAGCAGTACTTC.

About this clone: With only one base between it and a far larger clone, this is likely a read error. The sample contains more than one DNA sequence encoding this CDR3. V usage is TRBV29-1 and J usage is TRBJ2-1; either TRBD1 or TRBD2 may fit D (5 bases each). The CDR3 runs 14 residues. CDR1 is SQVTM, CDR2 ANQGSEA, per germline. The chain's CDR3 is CSVERDRSYNEQFF. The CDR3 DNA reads TGTAGCGTTGAAAGGGACCGAAGCTACAATGAGCAGTTCTTC.

The CDR3: CASTAGTTTDTQYF. The CDR3 DNA reads as TGCGCCAGCACCGCCGGGACTACCACAGATACGCAGTATTTT. V and J are TRBV5-1 and TRBJ2-3; the match to TRBD2 covers 7 bases. With 6 bases clipped from V and 2 bases from J, the junction kept 6 bases outside the gene matches. The CDR3 is 14 amino acids. Germline V CDR1 and CDR2: SGHRS, YFSETQ.

The CDR3, as DNA: TGTGCCAGCAGTTTGGGGGGCGGCAATCAGCCCCAGCATTTT. Its translation is CASSLGGGNQPQHF. The chain uses TRBV27 and TRBJ1-5; D may be TRBD1 (6 bases). This CDR3 contains 14 residues. V lost 3 bases, J lost 2 bases, and 8 bases lay in between. Per germline, CDR1 MNHEY and CDR2 SMNVEV (reference sequence).

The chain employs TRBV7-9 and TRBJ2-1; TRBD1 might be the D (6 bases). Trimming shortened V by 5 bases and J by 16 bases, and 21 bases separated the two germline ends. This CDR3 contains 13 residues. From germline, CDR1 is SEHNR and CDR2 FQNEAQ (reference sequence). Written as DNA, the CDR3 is TGTGCCAGCAGCCCCATTTTGGGGGCGCCGTATTTCTTC. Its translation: CASSPILGAPYFF.

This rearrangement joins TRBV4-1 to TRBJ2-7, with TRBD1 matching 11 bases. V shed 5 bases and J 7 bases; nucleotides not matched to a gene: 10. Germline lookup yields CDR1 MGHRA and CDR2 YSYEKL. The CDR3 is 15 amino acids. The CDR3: CASSYRDRGLYEQYF. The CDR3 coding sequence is TGCGCCAGCAGCTACCGGGACAGGGGGTTGTATGAGCAGTACTTC.

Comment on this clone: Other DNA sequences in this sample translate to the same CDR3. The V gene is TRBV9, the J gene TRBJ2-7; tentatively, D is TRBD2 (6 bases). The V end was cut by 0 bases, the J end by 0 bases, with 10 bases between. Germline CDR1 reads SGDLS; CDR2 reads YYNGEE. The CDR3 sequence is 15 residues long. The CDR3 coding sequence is TGTGCCAGCAGCGTAGGTGGTAGCGGCTCCTACGAGCAGTACTTC. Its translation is CASSVGGSGSYEQYF.

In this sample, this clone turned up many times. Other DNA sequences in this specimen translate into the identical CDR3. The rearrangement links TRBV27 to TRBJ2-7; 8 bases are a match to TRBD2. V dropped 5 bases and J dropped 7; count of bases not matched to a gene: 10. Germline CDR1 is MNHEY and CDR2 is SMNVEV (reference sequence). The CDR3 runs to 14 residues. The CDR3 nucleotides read TGTGCCAGCAGTATGATAGCGGGATCGGGTGAGCAGTACTTC. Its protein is CASSMIAGSGEQYF.

CDR3 in DNA: TGTGCCAGCAGCTCAGGGGCGACGGAGGAGAAGTACTTC. Translating gives CASSSGATEEKYF. The J gene is TRBJ2-7, the V gene TRBV7-6, with D possibly being TRBD1 (6 bases). The V gene's germline CDR1 is SGHVS and CDR2 FNYEAQ. The V end lost 4 bases, the J end lost 11 bases, and 18 bases lay between the germline ends. This CDR3 comprises 13 residues.

The CDR3 sequence is CASRPGLAASTYEQYF. In DNA, the CDR3 is TGCGCCAGCAGACCGGGACTAGCGGCTTCTACCTACGAGCAGTACTTC. The chain couples TRBV4-1 to TRBJ2-7; 11 bases agree with TRBD2. CDR1 and CDR2 from the germline V gene are MGHRA and YSYEKL. This CDR3 comprises 16 residues. V gave up 6 bases and J gave up 2 bases; unmatched junction bases: 9.

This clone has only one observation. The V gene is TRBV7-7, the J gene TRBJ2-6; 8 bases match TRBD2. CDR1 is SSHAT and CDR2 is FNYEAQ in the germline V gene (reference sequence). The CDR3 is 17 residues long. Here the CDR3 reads CALAREGPPPGANVLTF. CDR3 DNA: TGTGCTTTGGCTCGGGAGGGTCCCCCCCCTGGGGCCAACGTCCTGACTTTC.

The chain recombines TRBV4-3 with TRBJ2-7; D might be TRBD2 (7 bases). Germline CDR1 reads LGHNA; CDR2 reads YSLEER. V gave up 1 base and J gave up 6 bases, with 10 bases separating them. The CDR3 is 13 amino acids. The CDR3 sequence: CASSQVRGAEQYF. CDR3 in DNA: TGCGCCAGCAGCCAAGTCCGGGGGGCCGAGCAGTACTTC.

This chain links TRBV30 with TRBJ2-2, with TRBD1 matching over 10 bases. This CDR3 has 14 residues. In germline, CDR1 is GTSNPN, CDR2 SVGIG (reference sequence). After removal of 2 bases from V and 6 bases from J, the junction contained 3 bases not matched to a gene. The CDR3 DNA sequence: TGTGCCTGGAGTCCGGGACAGGGGTCCGGGGAGCTGTTTTTT. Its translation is CAWSPGQGSGELFF.

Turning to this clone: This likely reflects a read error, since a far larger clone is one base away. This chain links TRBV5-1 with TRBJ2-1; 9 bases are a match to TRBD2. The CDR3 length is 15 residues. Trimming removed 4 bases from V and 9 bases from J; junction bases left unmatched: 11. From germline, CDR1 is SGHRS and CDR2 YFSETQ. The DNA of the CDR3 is TGCGCCAGCAGCCTTTTAGCGGGAGACCACAGTGAGCAGTTCTTC. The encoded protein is CASSLLAGDHSEQFF.

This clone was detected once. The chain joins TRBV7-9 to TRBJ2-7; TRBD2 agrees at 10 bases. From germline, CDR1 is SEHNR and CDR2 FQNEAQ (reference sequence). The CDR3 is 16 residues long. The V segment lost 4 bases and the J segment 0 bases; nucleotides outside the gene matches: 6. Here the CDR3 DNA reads TGTGCCAGCAGCTCCTCCTCTAGCGGGAGCTCCTACGAGCAGTACTTC. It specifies CASSSSSSGSSYEQYF. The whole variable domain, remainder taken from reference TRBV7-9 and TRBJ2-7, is DTGVSQNPRHKITKRGQNVTFRCDPISEHNRLYWYRQTLGQGPEFLTYFQNEAQLEKSRLLSDRFSAERPKGSFSTLEIQRTEQGDSAMYLCASSSSSSGSSYEQYFGPGTRLTVT.

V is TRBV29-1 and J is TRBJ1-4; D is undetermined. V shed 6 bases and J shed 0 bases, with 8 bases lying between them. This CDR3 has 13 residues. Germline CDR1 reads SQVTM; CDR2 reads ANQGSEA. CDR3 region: CSVVVATNEKLFF. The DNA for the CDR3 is TGCAGCGTGGTGGTTGCAACTAATGAAAAACTGTTTTTT.

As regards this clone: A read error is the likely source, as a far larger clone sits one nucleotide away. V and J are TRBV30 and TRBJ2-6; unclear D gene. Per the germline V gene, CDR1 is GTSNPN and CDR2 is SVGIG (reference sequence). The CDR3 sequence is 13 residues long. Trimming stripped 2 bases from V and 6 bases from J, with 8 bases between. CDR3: CAWSFGVANVLTF. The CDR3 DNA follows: TGTGCCTGGAGTTTTGGTGTGGCCAACGTCCTGACTTTC.